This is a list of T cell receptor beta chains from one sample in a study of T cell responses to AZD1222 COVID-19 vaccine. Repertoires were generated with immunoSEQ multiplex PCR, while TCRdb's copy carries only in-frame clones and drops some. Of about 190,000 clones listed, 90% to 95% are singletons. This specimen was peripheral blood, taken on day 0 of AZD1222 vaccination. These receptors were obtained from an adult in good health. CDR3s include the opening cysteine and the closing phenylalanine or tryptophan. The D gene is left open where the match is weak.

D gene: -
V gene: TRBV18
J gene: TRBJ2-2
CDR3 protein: CASSPIERELFF
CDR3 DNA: TGTGCCAGCTCACCGATTGAAAGGGAGCTGTTTTTT

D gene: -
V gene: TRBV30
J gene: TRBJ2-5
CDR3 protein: CAWSFPRGGGETQYF
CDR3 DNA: TGTGCCTGGAGCTTTCCCAGGGGGGGCGGCGAGACCCAGTACTTC

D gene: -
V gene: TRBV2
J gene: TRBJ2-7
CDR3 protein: CASRPWGATLGEQYF
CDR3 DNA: TGTGCCAGCAGGCCCTGGGGGGCCACGCTGGGGGAGCAGTACTTC

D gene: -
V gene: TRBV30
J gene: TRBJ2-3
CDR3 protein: CAWSGGQRLDTQYF
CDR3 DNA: TGTGCCTGGAGTGGGGGTCAGCGGTTGGATACGCAGTATTTT

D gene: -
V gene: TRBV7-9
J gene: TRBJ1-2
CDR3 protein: CASSLGQSNYGYTF
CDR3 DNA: TGTGCCAGCAGCTTAGGACAGTCTAACTATGGCTACACCTTC

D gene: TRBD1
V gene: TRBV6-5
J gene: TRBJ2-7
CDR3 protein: CASSPTGQGLYEQYF
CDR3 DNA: TGTGCCAGCAGCCCCACGGGACAGGGTTTGTACGAGCAGTACTTC

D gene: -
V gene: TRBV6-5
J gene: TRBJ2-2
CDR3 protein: CASRTPGRSEELFF
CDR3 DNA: TGTGCCAGCAGAACGCCAGGCCGAAGCGAGGAGCTGTTTTTT

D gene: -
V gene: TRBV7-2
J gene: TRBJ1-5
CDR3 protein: CASRGHPSQPQHF
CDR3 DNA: TGTGCCAGCAGGGGTCATCCATCTCAGCCCCAGCATTTT

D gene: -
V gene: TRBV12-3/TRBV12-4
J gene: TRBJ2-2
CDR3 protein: CASKDRVPGELFF
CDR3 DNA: TGTGCCAGCAAGGACCGCGTCCCCGGGGAGCTGTTTTTT

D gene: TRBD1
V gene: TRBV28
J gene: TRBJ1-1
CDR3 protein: CASSLEGQGAKSTEAFF
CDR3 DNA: TGTGCCAGCAGTTTAGAAGGACAGGGGGCAAAAAGCACTGAAGCTTTCTTT

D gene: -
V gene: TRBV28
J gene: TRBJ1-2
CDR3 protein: CASSFASYGYTF
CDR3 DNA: TGTGCCAGCAGTTTTGCGAGCTATGGCTACACCTTC

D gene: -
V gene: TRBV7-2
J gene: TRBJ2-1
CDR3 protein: CASSLAEPNEQFF
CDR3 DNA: TGTGCCAGCAGCTTAGCGGAGCCTAATGAGCAGTTCTTC